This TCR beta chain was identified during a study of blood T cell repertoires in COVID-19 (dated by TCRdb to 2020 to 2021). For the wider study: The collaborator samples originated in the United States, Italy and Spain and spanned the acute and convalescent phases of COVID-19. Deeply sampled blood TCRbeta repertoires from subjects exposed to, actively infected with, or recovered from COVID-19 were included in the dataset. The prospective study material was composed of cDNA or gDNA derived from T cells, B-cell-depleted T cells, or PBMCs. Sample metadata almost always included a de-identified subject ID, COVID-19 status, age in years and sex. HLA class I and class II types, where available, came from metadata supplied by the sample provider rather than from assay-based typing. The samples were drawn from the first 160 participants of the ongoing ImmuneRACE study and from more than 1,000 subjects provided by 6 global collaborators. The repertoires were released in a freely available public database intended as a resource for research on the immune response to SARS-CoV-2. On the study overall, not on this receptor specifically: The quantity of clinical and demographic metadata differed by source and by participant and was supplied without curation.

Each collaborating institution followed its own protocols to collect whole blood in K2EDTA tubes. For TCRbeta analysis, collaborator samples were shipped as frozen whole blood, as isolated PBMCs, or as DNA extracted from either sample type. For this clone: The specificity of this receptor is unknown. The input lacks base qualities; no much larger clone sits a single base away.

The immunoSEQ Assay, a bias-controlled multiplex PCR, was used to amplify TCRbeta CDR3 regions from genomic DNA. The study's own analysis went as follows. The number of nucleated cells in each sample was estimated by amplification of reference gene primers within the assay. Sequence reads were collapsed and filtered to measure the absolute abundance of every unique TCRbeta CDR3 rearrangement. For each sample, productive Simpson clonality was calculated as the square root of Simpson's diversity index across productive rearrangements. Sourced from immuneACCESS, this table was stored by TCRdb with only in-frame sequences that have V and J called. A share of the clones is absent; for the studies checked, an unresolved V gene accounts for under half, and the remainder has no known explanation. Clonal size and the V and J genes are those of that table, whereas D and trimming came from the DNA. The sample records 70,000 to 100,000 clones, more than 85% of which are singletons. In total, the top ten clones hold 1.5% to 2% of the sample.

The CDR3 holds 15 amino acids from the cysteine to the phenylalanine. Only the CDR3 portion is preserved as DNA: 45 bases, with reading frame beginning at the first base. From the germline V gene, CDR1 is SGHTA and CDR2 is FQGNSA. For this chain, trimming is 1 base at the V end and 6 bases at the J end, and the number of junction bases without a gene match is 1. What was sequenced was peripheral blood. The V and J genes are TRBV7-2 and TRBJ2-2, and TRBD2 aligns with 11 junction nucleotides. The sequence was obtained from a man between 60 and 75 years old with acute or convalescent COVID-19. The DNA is TGTGCCAGCAGCTTAGTAGCGGGAGGGTCCGGGGAGCTGTTTTTT. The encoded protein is CASSLVAGGSGELFF.